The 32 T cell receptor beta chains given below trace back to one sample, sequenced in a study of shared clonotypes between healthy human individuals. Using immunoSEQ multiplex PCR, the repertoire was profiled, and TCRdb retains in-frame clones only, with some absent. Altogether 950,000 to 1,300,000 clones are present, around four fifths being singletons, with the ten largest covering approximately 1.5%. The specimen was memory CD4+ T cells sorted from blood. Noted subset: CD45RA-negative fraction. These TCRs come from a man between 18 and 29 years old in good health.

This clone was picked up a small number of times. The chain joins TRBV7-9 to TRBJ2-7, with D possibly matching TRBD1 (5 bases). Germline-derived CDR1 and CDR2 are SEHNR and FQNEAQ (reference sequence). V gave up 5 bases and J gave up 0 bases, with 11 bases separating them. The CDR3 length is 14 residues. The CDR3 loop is CASSPYRNSYEQYF. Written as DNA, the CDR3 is TGTGCCAGCAGCCCATACAGGAACTCCTACGAGCAGTACTTC.

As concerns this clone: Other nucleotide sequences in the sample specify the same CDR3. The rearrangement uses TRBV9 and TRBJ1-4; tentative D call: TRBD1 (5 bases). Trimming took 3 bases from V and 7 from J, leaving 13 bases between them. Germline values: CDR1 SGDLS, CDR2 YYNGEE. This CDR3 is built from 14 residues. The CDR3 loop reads CASSGEGRGEKLFF. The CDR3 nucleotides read TGTGCCAGCAGCGGGGAGGGGAGAGGTGAAAAACTGTTTTTT.

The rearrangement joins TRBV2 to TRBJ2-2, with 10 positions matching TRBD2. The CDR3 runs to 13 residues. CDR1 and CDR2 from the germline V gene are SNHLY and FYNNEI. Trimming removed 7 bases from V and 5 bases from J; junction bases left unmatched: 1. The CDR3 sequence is CASKLAGTGELFF. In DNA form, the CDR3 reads TGTGCCAGCAAACTAGCGGGAACCGGGGAGCTGTTTTTT. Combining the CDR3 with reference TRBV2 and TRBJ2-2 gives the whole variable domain EPEVTQTPSHQVTQMGQEVILRCVPISNHLYFYWYRQILGQKVEFLVSFYNNEISEKSEIFDDQFSVERPDGSNFTLKIRSTKLEDSAMYFCASKLAGTGELFFGEGSRLTVL.

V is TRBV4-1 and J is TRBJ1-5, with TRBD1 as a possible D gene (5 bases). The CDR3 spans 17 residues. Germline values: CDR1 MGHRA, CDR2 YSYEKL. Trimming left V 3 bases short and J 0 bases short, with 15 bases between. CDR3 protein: CASSQGITDISNQPQHF. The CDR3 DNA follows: TGCGCCAGCAGCCAGGGAATTACGGACATTAGCAATCAGCCCCAGCATTTT.

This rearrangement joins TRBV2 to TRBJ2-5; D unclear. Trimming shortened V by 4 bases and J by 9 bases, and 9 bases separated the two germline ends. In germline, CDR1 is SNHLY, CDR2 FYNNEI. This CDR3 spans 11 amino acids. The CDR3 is CASSVMESQYF. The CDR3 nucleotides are TGTGCCAGCAGTGTGATGGAATCCCAGTACTTC.

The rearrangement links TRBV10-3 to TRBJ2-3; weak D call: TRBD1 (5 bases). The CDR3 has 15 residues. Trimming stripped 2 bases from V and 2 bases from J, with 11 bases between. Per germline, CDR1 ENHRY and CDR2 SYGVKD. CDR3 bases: TGTGCCATCAGTGAGGGCCAGGGAATCACAGATACGCAGTATTTT. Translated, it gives CAISEGQGITDTQYF.

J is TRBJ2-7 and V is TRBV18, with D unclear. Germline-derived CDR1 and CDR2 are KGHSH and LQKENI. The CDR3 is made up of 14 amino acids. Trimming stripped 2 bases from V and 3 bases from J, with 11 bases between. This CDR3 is CASSPRQSYYEQYF. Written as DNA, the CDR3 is TGTGCCAGCTCACCAAGGCAGAGCTACTACGAGCAGTACTTC.

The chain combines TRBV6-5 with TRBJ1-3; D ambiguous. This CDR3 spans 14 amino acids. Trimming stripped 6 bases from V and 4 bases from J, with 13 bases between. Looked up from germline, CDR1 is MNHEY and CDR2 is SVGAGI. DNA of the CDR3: TGTGCCAGCAGGAGAACTGTGTGGGGAAACACCATATATTTT. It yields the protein CASRRTVWGNTIYF.

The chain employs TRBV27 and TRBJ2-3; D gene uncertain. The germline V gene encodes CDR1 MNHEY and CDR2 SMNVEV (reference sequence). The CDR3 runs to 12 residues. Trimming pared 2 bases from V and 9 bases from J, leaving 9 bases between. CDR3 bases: TGTGCCAGCAGTTTAAAGGGCGGCACGCAGTATTTT. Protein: CASSLKGGTQYF.

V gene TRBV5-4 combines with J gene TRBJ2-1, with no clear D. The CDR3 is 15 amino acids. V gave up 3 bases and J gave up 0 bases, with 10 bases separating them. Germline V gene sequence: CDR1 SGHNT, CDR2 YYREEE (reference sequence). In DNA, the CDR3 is TGTGCCAGCAGCTCGCGCGGAAGCTCCTACAATGAGCAGTTCTTC. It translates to CASSSRGSSYNEQFF.

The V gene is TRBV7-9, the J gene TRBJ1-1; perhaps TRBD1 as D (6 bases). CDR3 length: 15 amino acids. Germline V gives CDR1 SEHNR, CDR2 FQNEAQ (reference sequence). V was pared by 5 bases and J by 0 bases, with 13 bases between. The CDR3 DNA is TGTGCCAGCAGCCCTTCGGGGGCGTTGAACACTGAAGCTTTCTTT. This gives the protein CASSPSGALNTEAFF.

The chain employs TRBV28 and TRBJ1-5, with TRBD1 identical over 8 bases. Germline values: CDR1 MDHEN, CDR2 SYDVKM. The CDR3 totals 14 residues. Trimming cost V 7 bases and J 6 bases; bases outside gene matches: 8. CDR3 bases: TGTGCCAGCAAACGTGCAGGGGGCCGTCAGCCCCAGCATTTT. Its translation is CASKRAGGRQPQHF.

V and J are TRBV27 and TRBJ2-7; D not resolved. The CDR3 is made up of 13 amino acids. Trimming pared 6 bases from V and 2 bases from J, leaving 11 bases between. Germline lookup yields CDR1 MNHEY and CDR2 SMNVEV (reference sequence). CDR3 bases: TGTGCCAGCAGAAGAGCCAGTGCCTACGAGCAGTACTTC. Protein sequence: CASRRASAYEQYF.

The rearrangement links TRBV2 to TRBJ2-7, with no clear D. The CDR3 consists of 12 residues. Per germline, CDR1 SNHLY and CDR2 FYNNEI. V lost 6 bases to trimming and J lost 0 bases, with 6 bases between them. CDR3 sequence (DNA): TGTGCCAGCAGGGTTTCCTCCTACGAGCAGTACTTC. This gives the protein CASRVSSYEQYF.

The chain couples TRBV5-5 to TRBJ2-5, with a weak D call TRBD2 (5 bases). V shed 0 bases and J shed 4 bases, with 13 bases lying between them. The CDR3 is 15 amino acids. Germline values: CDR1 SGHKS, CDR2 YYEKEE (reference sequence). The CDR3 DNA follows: TGTGCCAGCAGCTTGGCCGAACTAGAACTAGAGACCCAGTACTTC. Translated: CASSLAELELETQYF.

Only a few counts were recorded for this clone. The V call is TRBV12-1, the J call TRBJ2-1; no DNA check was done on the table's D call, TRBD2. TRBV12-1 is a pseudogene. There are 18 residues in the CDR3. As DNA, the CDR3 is TGTGCCAGCAGCTTTGTGCCACCAGCGGGAGAGCACTACAATGAGCAGTTCTTC. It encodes CASSFVPPAGEHYNEQFF.

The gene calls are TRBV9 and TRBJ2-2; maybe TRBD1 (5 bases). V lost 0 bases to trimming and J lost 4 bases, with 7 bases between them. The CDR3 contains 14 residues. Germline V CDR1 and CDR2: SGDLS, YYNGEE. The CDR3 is CASSVGGLTGELFF. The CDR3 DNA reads TGTGCCAGCAGCGTAGGGGGCCTCACCGGGGAGCTGTTTTTT.

CDR3: CASSPDGNYGYTF. The CDR3 coding sequence is TGCGCCAGCAGCCCGGACGGAAACTATGGCTACACCTTC. The rearrangement uses TRBV5-1 and TRBJ1-2; D is unclear. The CDR3 loop spans 13 amino acids. Germline V gene lookup returns CDR1 SGHRS and CDR2 YFSETQ. V lost 4 bases to trimming and J lost 2 bases, with 9 bases between them.

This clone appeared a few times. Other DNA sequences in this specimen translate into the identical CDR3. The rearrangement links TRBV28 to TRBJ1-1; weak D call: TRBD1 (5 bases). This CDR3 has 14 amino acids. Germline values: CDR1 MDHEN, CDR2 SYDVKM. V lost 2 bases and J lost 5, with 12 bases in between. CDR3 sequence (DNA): TGTGCCAGCAGTTTACGGCAGGGAAGTACTGAAGCTTTCTTT. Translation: CASSLRQGSTEAFF.

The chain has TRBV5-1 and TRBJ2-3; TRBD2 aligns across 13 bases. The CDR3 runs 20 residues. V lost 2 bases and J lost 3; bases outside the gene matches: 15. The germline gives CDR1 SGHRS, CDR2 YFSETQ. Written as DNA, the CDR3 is TGCGCCAGCAGCTTTTTACCCGTAGGACTAGCGGGAGATCAGACAGATACGCAGTATTTT. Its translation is CASSFLPVGLAGDQTDTQYF.

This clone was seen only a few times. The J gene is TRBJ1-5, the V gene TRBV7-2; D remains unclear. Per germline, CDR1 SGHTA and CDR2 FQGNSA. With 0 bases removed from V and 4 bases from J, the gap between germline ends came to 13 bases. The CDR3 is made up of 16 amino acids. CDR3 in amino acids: CASSLAGPALNQPQHF. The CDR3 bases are TGTGCCAGCAGCTTAGCTGGGCCAGCTCTTAATCAGCCCCAGCATTTT.

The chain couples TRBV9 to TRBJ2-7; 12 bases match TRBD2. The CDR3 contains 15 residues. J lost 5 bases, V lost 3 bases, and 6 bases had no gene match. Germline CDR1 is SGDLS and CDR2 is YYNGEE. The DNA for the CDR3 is TGTGCCAGCAGCGCACTAGCGGGGGGATTAGACGAGCAGTACTTC. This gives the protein CASSALAGGLDEQYF.

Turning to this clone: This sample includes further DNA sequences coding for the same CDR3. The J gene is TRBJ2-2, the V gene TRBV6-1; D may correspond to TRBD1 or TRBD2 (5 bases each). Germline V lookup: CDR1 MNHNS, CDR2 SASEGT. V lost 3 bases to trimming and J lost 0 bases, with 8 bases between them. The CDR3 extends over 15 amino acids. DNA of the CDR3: TGTGCCAGCAGTGAGGGACGTACGAACACCGGGGAGCTGTTTTTT. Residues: CASSEGRTNTGELFF.

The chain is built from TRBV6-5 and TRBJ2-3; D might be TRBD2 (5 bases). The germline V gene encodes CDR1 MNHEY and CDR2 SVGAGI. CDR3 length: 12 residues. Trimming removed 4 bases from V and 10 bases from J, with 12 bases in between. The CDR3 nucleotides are TGTGCCAGCAGTTCCCCGGGGTCTGCGCAGTATTTT. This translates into CASSSPGSAQYF.

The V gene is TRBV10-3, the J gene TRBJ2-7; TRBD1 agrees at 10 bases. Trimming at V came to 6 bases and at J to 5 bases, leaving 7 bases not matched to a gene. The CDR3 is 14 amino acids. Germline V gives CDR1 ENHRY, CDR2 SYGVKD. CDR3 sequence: CAIRTGTGDHEQYF. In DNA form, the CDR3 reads TGTGCCATCAGGACCGGGACAGGGGACCACGAGCAGTACTTC.

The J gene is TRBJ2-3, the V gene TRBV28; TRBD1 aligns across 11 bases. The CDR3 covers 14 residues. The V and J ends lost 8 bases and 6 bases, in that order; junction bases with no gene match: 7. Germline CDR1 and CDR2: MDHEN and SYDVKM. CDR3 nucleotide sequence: TGTGCCAGCGAGGACAGGGGGCTTGGGGATACGCAGTATTTT. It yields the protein CASEDRGLGDTQYF.

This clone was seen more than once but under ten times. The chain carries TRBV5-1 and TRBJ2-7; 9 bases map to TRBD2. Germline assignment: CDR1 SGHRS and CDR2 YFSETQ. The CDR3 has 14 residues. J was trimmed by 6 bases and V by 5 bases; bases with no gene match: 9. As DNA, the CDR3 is TGCGCCAGCAGTTACGGCGGGGGGGCCAGCGAGCAGTACTTC. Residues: CASSYGGGASEQYF.

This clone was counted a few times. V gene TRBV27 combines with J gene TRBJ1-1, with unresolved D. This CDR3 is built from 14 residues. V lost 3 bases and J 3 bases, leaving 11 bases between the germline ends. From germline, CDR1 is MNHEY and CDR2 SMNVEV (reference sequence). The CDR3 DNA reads TGTGCCAGCAGTTTGATAGGGTTGGACACTGAAGCTTTCTTT. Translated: CASSLIGLDTEAFF.

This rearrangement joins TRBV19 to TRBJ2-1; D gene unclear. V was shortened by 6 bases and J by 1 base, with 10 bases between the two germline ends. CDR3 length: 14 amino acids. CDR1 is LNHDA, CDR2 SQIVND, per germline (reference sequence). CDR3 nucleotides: TGTGCCAGTAGGACGACACCGTCCTACAATGAGCAGTTCTTC. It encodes CASRTTPSYNEQFF.

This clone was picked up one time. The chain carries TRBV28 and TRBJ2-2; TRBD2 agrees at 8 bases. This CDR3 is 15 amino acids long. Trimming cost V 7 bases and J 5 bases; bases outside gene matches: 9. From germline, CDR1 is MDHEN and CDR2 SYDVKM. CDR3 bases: TGTGCCAGCAACCTAAGCGGGGGCTGGACCGGGGAGCTGTTTTTT. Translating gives CASNLSGGWTGELFF.

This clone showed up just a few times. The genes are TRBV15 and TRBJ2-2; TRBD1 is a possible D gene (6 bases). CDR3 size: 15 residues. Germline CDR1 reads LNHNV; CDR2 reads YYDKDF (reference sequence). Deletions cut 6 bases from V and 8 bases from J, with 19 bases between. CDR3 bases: TGTGCCACCAGAAAGGACAGCATTGACCCGGGGGAGCTGTTTTTT. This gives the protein CATRKDSIDPGELFF.

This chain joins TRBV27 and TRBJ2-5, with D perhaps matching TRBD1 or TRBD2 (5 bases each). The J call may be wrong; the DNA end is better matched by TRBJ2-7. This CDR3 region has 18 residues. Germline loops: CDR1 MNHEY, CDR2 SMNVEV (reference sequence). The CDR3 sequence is CASSLRGGGRAIHYEQYF. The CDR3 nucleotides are TGTGCCAGCAGTTTACGCGGTGGAGGCAGGGCGATACACTACGAGCAGTACTTC.